The present T cell receptor beta chain was sequenced within a study of graft-versus-host responses after intestinal transplantation. Whole-study context: In this cohort, recipients had multivisceral, liver-intestinal, or isolated intestinal transplants. Induction with anti-thymocyte globulin, then tacrolimus and steroids for 2 to 3 years, was given to all recipients. Study results and limitations: There was an association between peak levels of circulating GvH clones and early post-transplant HvG declines. Present in recipient marrow, GvH clones included some that appeared first in ileum or blood.

The data were produced by immunoSEQ multiplex PCR, yet TCRdb's version contains in-frame clones alone and is incomplete. The sample lists 95,000 to 110,000 clones, roughly 86% occurring once. CDR1 is SGHTA and CDR2 is FQGNSA in the germline V gene. V shed 8 bases, J shed 6 bases, and the junction held 9 bases outside the gene matches. The CDR3 sequence is 14 residues long. Regarding this clone: Its cognate antigen is unknown.

The clonotype comes from a human donor who was the organ donor for an intestinal transplant. Sample: unstimulated CD4+ T cells sorted from spleen or lymph node cells, taken before transplant. The rearrangement uses TRBV7-2 and TRBJ2-1, with TRBD2 identical over 8 bases. The CDR3, as DNA: TGTGCCAGCTTAAATCGGGGGGGCGCCAATGAGCAGTTCTTC. This sequence encodes CASLNRGGANEQFF.